The rows below give T cell receptor beta chains drawn from one sample of a study of blood T cell repertoires in COVID-19. Profiled with immunoSEQ multiplex PCR; TCRdb holds only in-frame clones, not every one. The repertoire has 150,000 to 200,000 clones, roughly nine tenths of them found once; the top ten carry 2.1%. Material: peripheral blood. The receptors derive from a man between 70 and 80 years old with active or convalescent COVID-19. Each CDR3 is given with its conserved first and last residue. A D gene is named only where the DNA matches it firmly. Not all rows give a size; the values are once, few, many and, for expanded clones, a class.

>TRBV6-5|TRBJ2-2|TRBD1|.
CASTRGSTGELFF
TGTGCCAGCACCAGGGGGTCCACCGGGGAGCTGTTTTTT
>TRBV7-2|TRBJ2-1|.|once
CASSLDASTREQFF
TGTGCCAGCAGCTTAGATGCCTCCACTCGGGAGCAGTTCTTC
>TRBV3-1/TRBV3-2|TRBJ2-1|TRBD2|.
CASSQALAGGPDEQFF
TGTGCCAGCAGCCAAGCCCTAGCGGGGGGGCCCGATGAGCAGTTCTTC
>TRBV6-6|TRBJ2-7|TRBD2|.
CASRSAEAGTKDEQYF
TGTGCCAGCAGATCTGCCGAAGCCGGGACTAAAGACGAGCAGTACTTC
>TRBV12-3/TRBV12-4|TRBJ1-5|TRBD1|.
CASSTGASQPQHF
TGTGCCAGCAGCACAGGGGCTAGTCAGCCCCAGCATTTT
>TRBV28|TRBJ1-5|TRBD1|.
CASRNFFPRDRLNLPQHF
TGTGCCAGCAGAAATTTTTTTCCCCGGGACAGATTAAACCTGCCCCAGCATTTT
>TRBV28|TRBJ2-1|.|.
CASSLVGNNEQFF
TGTGCCAGCAGTTTAGTCGGGAACAATGAGCAGTTCTTC
>TRBV7-9|TRBJ2-3|TRBD2|.
CASSSSGTSGGEF
TGTGCCAGCAGCTCATCCGGGACTAGCGGGGGTGAATTT
>TRBV5-4|TRBJ1-6|TRBD1|.
CASSLMQGANSPLHF
TGTGCCAGCAGCTTAATGCAGGGGGCCAATTCACCCCTCCACTTT
>TRBV19|TRBJ2-5|.|.
CASSIVREETQYF
TGTGCCAGTAGTATAGTCAGGGAAGAGACCCAGTACTTC
>TRBV20-1|TRBJ1-2|.|.
CSARDWLGYTF
TGCAGTGCTAGAGATTGGCTCGGCTACACCTTC
>TRBV28|TRBJ2-7|.|.
CASIGGGFEAYEQYF
TGTGCCAGCATTGGCGGTGGGTTCGAAGCCTACGAGCAGTACTTC
>TRBV19|TRBJ1-3|.|.
CASSILGVFSSGNTIYF
TGTGCCAGTAGTATACTAGGGGTCTTCAGCTCTGGAAACACCATATATTTT
>TRBV19|TRBJ1-2|TRBD1|.
CASSRGQVEGYTF
TGTGCCAGTAGTAGGGGACAGGTGGAGGGCTACACCTTC
>TRBV11-2|TRBJ2-1|.|once
CASSLELVGGPYNEQFF
TGTGCCAGCAGCTTAGAGTTAGTTGGTGGGCCCTACAATGAGCAGTTCTTC
>TRBV5-6|TRBJ2-7|.|.
CASSLEWQVYEQYF
TGTGCCAGCAGCTTGGAGTGGCAGGTCTACGAGCAGTACTTC
>TRBV2|TRBJ1-6|.|.
CASSDRVKSPLHF
TGTGCCAGCAGTGACAGGGTCAAATCACCCCTCCACTTT
>TRBV18|TRBJ1-1|.|once
CASSPRRGMETEAFF
TGTGCCAGCTCACCACGAAGGGGGATGGAGACTGAAGCTTTCTTT
>TRBV11-2|TRBJ2-5|.|.
CASSRQAQETQYF
TGTGCCAGCAGCCGACAGGCGCAAGAGACCCAGTACTTC
>TRBV7-8|TRBJ2-1|.|.
CASSFRLAGNEQFF
TGTGCCAGCAGCTTCCGGCTAGCTGGGAATGAGCAGTTCTTC
>TRBV7-9|TRBJ2-1|.|.
CASSLVGSPYNEQFF
TGTGCCAGCAGCTTAGTCGGGAGCCCCTACAATGAGCAGTTCTTC
>TRBV19|TRBJ2-2|.|.
CASSPDRPGTGELFF
TGTGCCAGTAGTCCGGACAGACCGGGCACCGGGGAGCTGTTTTTT
>TRBV2|TRBJ2-5|.|.
CASGSGGGTETQYF
TGTGCCAGCGGAAGTGGAGGGGGCACGGAGACCCAGTACTTC
>TRBV4-1|TRBJ2-3|TRBD2|.
CASSLGLASTDTQYF
TGCGCCAGCAGCCTCGGACTAGCTAGCACAGATACGCAGTATTTT
>TRBV3-1/TRBV3-2|TRBJ1-5|TRBD1|.
CASSQARDRGRDQPQHF
TGTGCCAGCAGCCAAGCAAGGGACAGGGGGCGAGATCAGCCCCAGCATTTT
>TRBV9|TRBJ2-1|.|few
CASSVVSSISYNEQFF
TGTGCCAGCAGCGTAGTGAGTAGCATCTCCTACAATGAGCAGTTCTTC
>TRBV6-5|TRBJ2-7|.|once
CASSTFGGRSEQYF
TGTGCCAGCAGTACTTTCGGGGGGCGTAGCGAGCAGTACTTC
>TRBV15|TRBJ2-1|TRBD1|.
CATSSLTGPTYNEQFF
TGTGCCACCAGCAGCCTGACAGGGCCCACCTACAATGAGCAGTTCTTC
>TRBV19|TRBJ2-7|.|.
CATSPEGSLSYEQYF
TGTGCCACCTCCCCCGAGGGCAGCCTCTCCTACGAGCAGTACTTC
>TRBV23-1|TRBJ1-3|.|once
CASSQLRGSSGNTIYF
TGCGCCAGCAGTCAATTGAGGGGGAGCTCTGGAAACACCATATATTTT
>TRBV3-1/TRBV3-2|TRBJ1-6|TRBD1|.
CASSQVGQGWNSPLHF
TGTGCCAGCAGCCAAGTGGGACAGGGGTGGAATTCACCCCTCCACTTT
>TRBV6-5|TRBJ2-7|.|.
CASRGQEGYTYEQYF
TGTGCCAGCAGGGGCCAGGAGGGATATACCTACGAGCAGTACTTC